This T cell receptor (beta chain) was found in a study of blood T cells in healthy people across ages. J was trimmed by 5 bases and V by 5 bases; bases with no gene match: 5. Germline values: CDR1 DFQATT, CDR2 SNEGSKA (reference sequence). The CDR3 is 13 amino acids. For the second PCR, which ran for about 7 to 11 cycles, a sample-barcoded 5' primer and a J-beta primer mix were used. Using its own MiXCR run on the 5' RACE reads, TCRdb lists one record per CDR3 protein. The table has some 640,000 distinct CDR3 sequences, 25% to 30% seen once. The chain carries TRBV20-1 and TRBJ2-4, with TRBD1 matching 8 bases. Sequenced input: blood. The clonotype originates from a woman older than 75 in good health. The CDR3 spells CSADGQGQNIQYF. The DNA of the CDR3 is TGCAGTGCTGACGGACAGGGTCAAAACATTCAGTACTTC.